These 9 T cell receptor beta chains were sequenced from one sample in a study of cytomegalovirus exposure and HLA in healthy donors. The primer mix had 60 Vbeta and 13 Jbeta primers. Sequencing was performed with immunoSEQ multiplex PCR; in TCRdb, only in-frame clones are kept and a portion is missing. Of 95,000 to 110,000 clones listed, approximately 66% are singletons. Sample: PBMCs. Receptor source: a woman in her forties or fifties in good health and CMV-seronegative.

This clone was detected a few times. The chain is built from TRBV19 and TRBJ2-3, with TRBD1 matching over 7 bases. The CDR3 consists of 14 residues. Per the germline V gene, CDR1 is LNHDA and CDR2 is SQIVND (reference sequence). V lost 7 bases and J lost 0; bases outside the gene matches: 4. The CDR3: CASKDRYSTDTQYF. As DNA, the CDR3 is TGTGCCAGTAAGGACAGGTATAGCACAGATACGCAGTATTTT.

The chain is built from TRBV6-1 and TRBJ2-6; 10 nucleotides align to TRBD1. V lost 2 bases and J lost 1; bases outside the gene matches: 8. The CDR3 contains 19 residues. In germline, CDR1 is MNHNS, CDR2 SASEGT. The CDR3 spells CASSEKIQGQGSGANVLTF. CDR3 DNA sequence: TGTGCCAGCAGTGAAAAGATTCAGGGACAGGGGTCTGGGGCCAACGTCCTGACTTTC.

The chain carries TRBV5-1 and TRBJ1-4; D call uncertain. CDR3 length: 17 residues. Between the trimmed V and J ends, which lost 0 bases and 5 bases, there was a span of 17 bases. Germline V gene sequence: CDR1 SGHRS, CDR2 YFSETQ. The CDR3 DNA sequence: TGCGCCAGCAGCTTGGGGCCTTTCACAGCGGGGAATGAAAAACTGTTTTTT. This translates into CASSLGPFTAGNEKLFF.

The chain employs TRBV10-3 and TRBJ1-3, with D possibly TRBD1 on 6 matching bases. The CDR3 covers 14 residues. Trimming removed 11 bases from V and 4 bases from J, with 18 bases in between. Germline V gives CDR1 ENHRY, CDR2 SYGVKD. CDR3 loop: CALRTDQPGNTIYF. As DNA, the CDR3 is TGTGCCCTCCGGACAGATCAGCCGGGAAACACCATATATTTT.

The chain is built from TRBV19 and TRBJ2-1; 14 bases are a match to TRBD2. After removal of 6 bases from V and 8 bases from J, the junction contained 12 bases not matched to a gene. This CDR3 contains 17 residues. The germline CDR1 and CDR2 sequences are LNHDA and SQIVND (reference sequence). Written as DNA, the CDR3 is TGTGCCAGTAGCCCGACTAGCGGGGGGGCCGATGTCCATGAGCAGTTCTTC. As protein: CASSPTSGGADVHEQFF.

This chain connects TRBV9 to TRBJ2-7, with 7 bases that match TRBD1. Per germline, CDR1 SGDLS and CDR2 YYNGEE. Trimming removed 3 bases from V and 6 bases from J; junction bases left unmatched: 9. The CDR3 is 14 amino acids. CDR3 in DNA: TGTGCCAGCAGCGCTCAGGAACAGGGGAGCGAGCAGTACTTC. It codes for CASSAQEQGSEQYF.

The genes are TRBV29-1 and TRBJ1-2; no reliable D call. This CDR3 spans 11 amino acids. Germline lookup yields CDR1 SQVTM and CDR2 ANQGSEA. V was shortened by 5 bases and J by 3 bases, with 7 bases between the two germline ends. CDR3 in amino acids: CSVPDYYGYTF. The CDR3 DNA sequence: TGCAGCGTTCCAGATTACTATGGCTACACCTTC. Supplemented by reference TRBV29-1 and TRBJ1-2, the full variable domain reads SAVISQKPSRDICQRGTSLTIQCQVDSQVTMMFWYRQQPGQSLTLIATANQGSEATYESGFVIDKFPISRPNLTFSTLTVSNMSPEDSSIYLCSVPDYYGYTFGSGTRLTVV.

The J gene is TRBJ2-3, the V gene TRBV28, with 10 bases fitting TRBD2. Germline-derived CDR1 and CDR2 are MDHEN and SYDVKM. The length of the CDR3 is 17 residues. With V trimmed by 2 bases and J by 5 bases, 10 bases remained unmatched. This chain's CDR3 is CASSLPLAGAGGDTQYF. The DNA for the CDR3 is TGTGCCAGCAGTTTACCGCTAGCGGGAGCAGGTGGAGATACGCAGTATTTT. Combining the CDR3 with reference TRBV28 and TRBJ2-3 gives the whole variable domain DVKVTQSSRYLVKRTGEKVFLECVQDMDHENMFWYRQDPGLGLRLIYFSYDVKMKEKGDIPEGYSVSREKKERFSLILESASTNQTSMYLCASSLPLAGAGGDTQYFGPGTRLTVL.

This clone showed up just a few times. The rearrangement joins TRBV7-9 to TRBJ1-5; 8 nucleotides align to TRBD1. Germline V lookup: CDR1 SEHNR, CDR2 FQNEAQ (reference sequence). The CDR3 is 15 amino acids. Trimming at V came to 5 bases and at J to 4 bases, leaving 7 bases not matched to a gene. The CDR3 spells CASSDTTGGNQPQHF. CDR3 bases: TGTGCCAGCAGCGATACCACAGGGGGGAATCAGCCCCAGCATTTT.